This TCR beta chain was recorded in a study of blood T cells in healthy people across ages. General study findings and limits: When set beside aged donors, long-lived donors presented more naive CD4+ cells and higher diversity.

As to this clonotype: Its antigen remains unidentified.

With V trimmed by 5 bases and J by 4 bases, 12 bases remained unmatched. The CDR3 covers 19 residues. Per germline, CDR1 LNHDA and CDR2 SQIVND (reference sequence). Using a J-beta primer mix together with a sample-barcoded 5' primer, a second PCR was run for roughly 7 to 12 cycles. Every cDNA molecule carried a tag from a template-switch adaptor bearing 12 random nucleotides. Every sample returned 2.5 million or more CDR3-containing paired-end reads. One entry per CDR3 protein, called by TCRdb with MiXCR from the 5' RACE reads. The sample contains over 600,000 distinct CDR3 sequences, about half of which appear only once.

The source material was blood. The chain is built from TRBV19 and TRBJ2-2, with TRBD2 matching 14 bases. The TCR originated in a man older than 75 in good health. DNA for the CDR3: TGTGCCAGTAGTCCGGGACTAGCGGGAGAGTTCCCGGCCACCGGGGAGCTGTTTTTT. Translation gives CASSPGLAGEFPATGELFF. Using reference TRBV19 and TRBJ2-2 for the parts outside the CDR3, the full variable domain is DGGITQSPKYLFRKEGQNVTLSCEQNLNHDAMYWYRQDPGQGLRLIYYSQIVNDFQKGDIAEGYSVSREKKESFPLTVTSAQKNPTAFYLCASSPGLAGEFPATGELFFGEGSRLTVL.